The 21 T cell receptor beta chains below come from one sample, sequenced in a study of blood T cell repertoires in COVID-19. TCRdb's table, derived via immunoSEQ multiplex PCR, lists solely in-frame clones and lacks some. This table has about 190,000 clones, roughly 80% appearing once. Sequenced: peripheral blood. Receptor source: a woman aged 55 to 70 with COVID-19, enrolled during active disease.

This clone was seen once. This chain uses TRBV2 with TRBJ1-1, with D possibly being TRBD1 (6 bases). This CDR3 spans 13 amino acids. Trimming removed 6 bases at V and 5 bases at J, with 13 bases between. Per the germline V gene, CDR1 is SNHLY and CDR2 is FYNNEI. Written as DNA, the CDR3 is TGTGCCAGCAGGGAACGGCAGGGGACTGAAGCTTTCTTT. Its protein is CASRERQGTEAFF.

This clone was seen a handful of times. This chain joins TRBV5-1 and TRBJ2-1, with 9 nucleotides matching TRBD2. V lost 0 bases, J lost 9 bases, and 10 bases stayed unmatched. The CDR3 has 16 residues. The germline gives CDR1 SGHRS, CDR2 YFSETQ. CDR3 DNA: TGCGCCAGCAGCTTGGCCTTGTCTAGCGGGGCTGGTGAGCAGTTCTTC. Encoded protein: CASSLALSSGAGEQFF.

This clone showed up just a few times. V usage is TRBV5-4 and J usage is TRBJ2-3; D is perhaps TRBD1 (6 bases). The CDR3 sequence is 15 residues long. Deletions cut 0 bases from V and 4 bases from J, with 12 bases between. Germline CDR1 is SGHNT and CDR2 is YYREEE (reference sequence). CDR3 DNA sequence: TGTGCCAGCAGCTTGGGTCAGGGGAGCGCAGATACGCAGTATTTT. Protein sequence: CASSLGQGSADTQYF.

This chain connects TRBV30 to TRBJ2-3; 7 bases are shared with TRBD2. After removal of 4 bases from V and 2 bases from J, the junction contained 9 bases not matched to a gene. The germline V gene has CDR1 GTSNPN and CDR2 SVGIG (reference sequence). CDR3 length: 15 amino acids. The CDR3 bases are TGTGCCTGGAATCCTAGCGGACTACCCACAGATACGCAGTATTTT. It specifies CAWNPSGLPTDTQYF.

A remark on this clone: Germline and junction disagree at one end, which may indicate a read error. The V call is TRBV11-2, the J call TRBJ2-4; 10 bases are shared with TRBD1. Germline CDR1 reads SGHAT; CDR2 reads FQNNGV. This CDR3 has 16 amino acids. In nucleotides, the CDR3 is TGTGCCAGCAGCTTAATAGGGACAGGGGCCAGAAACATTCAGTACTTC. As protein: CASSLIGTGARNIQYF.

The chain employs TRBV6-2 or TRBV6-3 and TRBJ2-1; 10 nucleotides match TRBD1. The CDR3 extends over 17 amino acids. CDR1 and CDR2 (germline): MNHEY, SVGEGT. V shed 2 bases and J 3 bases; nucleotides not matched to a gene: 7. For the CDR3, the DNA is TGTGCCAGCAGTTACACCGCCGGGACAGGGGTCTACAATGAGCAGTTCTTC. It yields the protein CASSYTAGTGVYNEQFF.

The chain links TRBV23-1 to TRBJ2-5; the D is unclear. TRBV23-1 is an open reading frame, and its role is uncertain. The germline V and J ends were trimmed by 0 bases and 1 base, with 9 bases remaining between them. CDR3 size: 15 residues. The CDR3 is CASSQSSTVQETQYF. CDR3 nucleotide sequence: TGCGCCAGCAGTCAATCGAGCACCGTCCAAGAGACCCAGTACTTC.

This clone was observed a handful of times. V is TRBV7-2 and J is TRBJ1-3; D remains unclear. The V gene lost 5 bases and the J gene lost 0 bases, with 11 bases spanning the gap. The CDR3 is made up of 15 amino acids. CDR1 is SGHTA, CDR2 FQGNSA, per germline. The CDR3 protein is CASSPEVFSGNTIYF. In DNA, the CDR3 is TGTGCCAGCAGCCCTGAGGTGTTCTCTGGAAACACCATATATTTT.

This clone appeared once. V usage is TRBV2 and J usage is TRBJ2-2, with TRBD2 identical over 7 bases. CDR3 length equals 15 residues. With 2 bases clipped from V and 4 bases from J, the junction kept 4 bases outside the gene matches. Germline assignment: CDR1 SNHLY and CDR2 FYNNEI. The CDR3 protein is CASSELGLTTGELFF. In DNA form, the CDR3 reads TGTGCCAGCAGTGAACTGGGACTAACCACCGGGGAGCTGTTTTTT.

The genes are TRBV9 and TRBJ2-7; possibly TRBD1 for D (5 bases). This CDR3 spans 15 amino acids. Trimming stripped 0 bases from V and 4 bases from J, with 14 bases between. Germline V gene data show CDR1 as SGDLS and CDR2 as YYNGEE. DNA for the CDR3: TGTGCCAGCAGCGTAGGGACAACTCTAAGGTACGAGCAGTACTTC. Translating it yields CASSVGTTLRYEQYF.

The rearrangement links TRBV3-1 (or the pseudogene TRBV3-2) to TRBJ2-5, with TRBD1 as a possible D gene (6 bases). This CDR3 has 12 amino acids. Germline CDR1 and CDR2: LGHDT and YNNKEL (reference sequence). Between the trimmed V and J ends, which lost 7 bases and 5 bases, there was a span of 11 bases. This CDR3 reads CASTRQGETQYF. CDR3 sequence (DNA): TGTGCCAGCACCCGGCAGGGGGAGACCCAGTACTTC.

This clone was counted only a few times. The rearrangement links TRBV5-1 to TRBJ1-4; 10 bases are a match to TRBD1. Germline trimming cut 2 bases from V and 8 bases from J; bases unmatched to any gene: 9. CDR1 and CDR2 from the germline V gene are SGHRS and YFSETQ. CDR3 length equals 16 residues. As DNA, the CDR3 is TGCGCCAGCAGCTTAGACCCGGGACAGGGGACCGAAAAACTGTTTTTT. Its protein is CASSLDPGQGTEKLFF.

The chain recombines TRBV19 with TRBJ2-1; D is perhaps TRBD2 (6 bases). From germline, CDR1 is LNHDA and CDR2 SQIVND (reference sequence). The germline V and J ends were trimmed by 3 bases and 4 bases, with 16 bases remaining between them. The CDR3 is 16 residues long. The chain's CDR3 is CASSIPGLPSYNEQFF. The CDR3 bases are TGTGCCAGTAGTATCCCAGGACTACCTTCATACAATGAGCAGTTCTTC. The complete variable domain, with remaining parts taken from reference TRBV19 and TRBJ2-1, reads DGGITQSPKYLFRKEGQNVTLSCEQNLNHDAMYWYRQDPGQGLRLIYYSQIVNDFQKGDIAEGYSVSREKKESFPLTVTSAQKNPTAFYLCASSIPGLPSYNEQFFGPGTRLTVL.

The V call is TRBV29-1, the J call TRBJ2-5; D is unclear. Trimming removed 4 bases at V and 4 bases at J, with 10 bases between. CDR1 is SQVTM, CDR2 ANQGSEA, per germline. This CDR3 spans 12 amino acids. The CDR3 spells CSVAGFGETQYF. The CDR3 DNA reads as TGCAGCGTTGCCGGTTTCGGAGAGACCCAGTACTTC.

This clone occurred once. CDR3 loop: CASSSPGTPNQMGEKLFF. CDR3 bases: TGTGCCAGCAGTTCCCCCGGGACACCCAACCAAATGGGTGAAAAACTGTTTTTT. The genes are TRBV28 and TRBJ1-4; the D gene is possibly TRBD1 (6 bases). CDR3 length: 18 residues. V lost 4 bases, J lost 7 bases, and 25 bases lay in between. Germline V CDR1 and CDR2: MDHEN, SYDVKM.

V is TRBV7-9 and J is TRBJ2-7; 8 bases are a match to TRBD1. Germline loops: CDR1 SEHNR, CDR2 FQNEAQ (reference sequence). J was trimmed by 2 bases and V by 4 bases; bases with no gene match: 7. The CDR3 length is 15 residues. The CDR3 here is CASSYLGQDTYEQYF. The DNA of the CDR3 is TGTGCCAGCAGCTATCTGGGACAGGACACCTACGAGCAGTACTTC.

A single count supports this clone. This sequence joins TRBV28 and TRBJ1-2, with 8 nucleotides matching TRBD1. The V segment lost 2 bases and the J segment 2 bases; nucleotides outside the gene matches: 4. The CDR3 is 15 amino acids. Germline V lookup: CDR1 MDHEN, CDR2 SYDVKM. The CDR3 bases are TGTGCCAGCAGTTTAGCAGGGGGCAGCAACTATGGCTACACCTTC. Translating it yields CASSLAGGSNYGYTF.

This clone was found once. This rearrangement joins TRBV18 to TRBJ2-7, with 11 positions matching TRBD1. Losses at the gene ends were 3 bases for V and 7 bases for J; bases not matched to a gene: 8. This CDR3 has 15 residues. Per the germline V gene, CDR1 is KGHSH and CDR2 is LQKENI. CDR3 DNA: TGTGCCAGCTCACCCTCTGGACAGGGGGCCAAGGAGCAGTACGTC. Its translation: CASSPSGQGAKEQYV.

This clone came up a few times. The rearrangement uses TRBV7-9 and TRBJ2-7, with TRBD1 as a possible D gene (5 bases). Trimming removed 6 bases at V and 7 bases at J, with 25 bases between. The germline CDR1 and CDR2 sequences are SEHNR and FQNEAQ (reference sequence). The CDR3 runs to 16 residues. The CDR3 DNA reads as TGTGCCAGCAGTTCCAACAGACACCAGGGTATGGGGGAGCAGTACTTC. This translates into CASSSNRHQGMGEQYF.

The gene calls are TRBV30 and TRBJ2-5; 8 bases agree with TRBD2. The junction had 8 bases not matched to a gene; V was cut back by 2 bases and J by 0 bases. Germline CDR1 reads GTSNPN; CDR2 reads SVGIG (reference sequence). The CDR3 totals 16 residues. Here the CDR3 reads CAWSRGSSGYQETQYF. The CDR3 nucleotides are TGTGCCTGGAGTAGAGGGTCTAGCGGGTACCAAGAGACCCAGTACTTC.

This clone appeared once. The chain employs TRBV4-1 and TRBJ2-3; D possibly corresponds to TRBD2 (5 bases). The CDR3 runs to 15 residues. With 5 bases removed from V and 1 base from J, the gap between germline ends came to 13 bases. Germline V CDR1 and CDR2: MGHRA, YSYEKL. The CDR3 DNA reads as TGCGCCAGCAGCTACCTCCCCGGGGGCACAGATACGCAGTATTTT. It translates to CASSYLPGGTDTQYF.